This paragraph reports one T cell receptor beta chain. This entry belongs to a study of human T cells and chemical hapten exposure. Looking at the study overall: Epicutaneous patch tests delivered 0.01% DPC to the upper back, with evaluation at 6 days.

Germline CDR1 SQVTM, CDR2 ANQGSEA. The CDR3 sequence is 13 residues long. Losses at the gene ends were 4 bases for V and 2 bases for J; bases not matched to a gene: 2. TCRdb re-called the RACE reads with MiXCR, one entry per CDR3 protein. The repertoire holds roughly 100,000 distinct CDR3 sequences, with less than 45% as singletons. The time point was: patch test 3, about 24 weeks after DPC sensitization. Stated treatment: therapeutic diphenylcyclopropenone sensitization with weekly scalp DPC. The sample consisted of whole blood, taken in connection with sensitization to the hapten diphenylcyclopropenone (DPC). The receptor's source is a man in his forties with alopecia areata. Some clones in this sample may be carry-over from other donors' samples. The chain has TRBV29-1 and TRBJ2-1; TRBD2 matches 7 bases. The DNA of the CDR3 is TGCAGCGTTGCCGGGACTACCTACAATGAGCAGTTCTTC. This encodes CSVAGTTYNEQFF.